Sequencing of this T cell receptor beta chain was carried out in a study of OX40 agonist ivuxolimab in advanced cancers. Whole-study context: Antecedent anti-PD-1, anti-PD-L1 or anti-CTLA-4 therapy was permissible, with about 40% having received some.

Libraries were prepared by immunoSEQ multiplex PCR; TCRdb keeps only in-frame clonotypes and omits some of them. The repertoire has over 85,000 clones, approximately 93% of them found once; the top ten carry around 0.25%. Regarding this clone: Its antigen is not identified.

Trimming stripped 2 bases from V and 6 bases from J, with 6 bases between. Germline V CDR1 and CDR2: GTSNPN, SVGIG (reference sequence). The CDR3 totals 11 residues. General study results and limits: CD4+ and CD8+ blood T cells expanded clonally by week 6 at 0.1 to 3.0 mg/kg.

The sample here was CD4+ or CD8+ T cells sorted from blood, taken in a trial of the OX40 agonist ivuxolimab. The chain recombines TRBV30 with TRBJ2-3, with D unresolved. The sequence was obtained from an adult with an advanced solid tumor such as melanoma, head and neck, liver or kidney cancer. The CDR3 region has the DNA TGTGCCTGGAGTCTAGTGGATACGCAGTATTTT. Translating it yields CAWSLVDTQYF.